Listed below are T cell receptor beta chains from one sample, sequenced in a study of cytomegalovirus exposure and HLA in healthy donors. Data came from immunoSEQ multiplex PCR; TCRdb stores just in-frame clones and leaves some out. The data show around 70,000 clones, 72% seen once. Sequenced material: PBMCs. Source of these receptors: a woman between 40 and 55 years old in good health and CMV-seropositive. Both conserved end residues are part of each CDR3. D genes are given only for firm matches. A clone size is listed for some rows: how often the clone was seen (once, few, many), or a class if it is expanded.

V: TRBV6-5
size: .
D: .
J: TRBJ2-7
DNA: TGTGCCAGCAGTCTTGGACAGCACTACGAGCAGTACTTC
CDR3: CASSLGQHYEQYF

V: TRBV5-1
size: .
D: .
J: TRBJ2-1
DNA: TGCGCCAGCAGCTTGGGCCCGGTCAGCGATGAGCAGTTCTTC
CDR3: CASSLGPVSDEQFF

V: TRBV29-1
size: .
D: .
J: TRBJ1-4
DNA: TGCAGCGCAACAGGGTCAACTAATGAAAAACTGTTTTTT
CDR3: CSATGSTNEKLFF

V: TRBV5-3
size: .
D: TRBD1
J: TRBJ1-5
DNA: TGTGCCAGAAGCGCCACAGGGGTCGTTGGTGGTAACAATCAGCCCCAGCATTTT
CDR3: CARSATGVVGGNNQPQHF

V: TRBV2
size: .
D: TRBD2
J: TRBJ2-5
DNA: TGTGCCAGCAGGCCCGGACTAGCCGCAGAGACCCAGTACTTC
CDR3: CASRPGLAAETQYF

V: TRBV11-3
size: .
D: .
J: TRBJ2-3
DNA: TGTGCCAGCAACCCCAGAAATACAGATACGCAGTATTTT
CDR3: CASNPRNTDTQYF

V: TRBV7-9
size: few
D: TRBD1
J: TRBJ1-1
DNA: TGTGCCAGCAGCTTGAGCGGCGGGGCAGGGGGTAGCGCTGAAGCTTTCTTT
CDR3: CASSLSGGAGGSAEAFF

V: TRBV5-1
size: .
D: .
J: TRBJ1-5
DNA: TGCGCCAGCAGCTTAGCAGGGGATCAGCCCCAGCATTTT
CDR3: CASSLAGDQPQHF

V: TRBV30
size: .
D: .
J: TRBJ2-5
DNA: TGTGCCTGGAGTGTGGGCGGGGCGCTCGACTTC
CDR3: CAWSVGGALDF

V: TRBV27
size: .
D: .
J: TRBJ2-3
DNA: TGTGCCAGCAGTTTAGGGGCCGAATCCACAGATACGCAGTATTTT
CDR3: CASSLGAESTDTQYF

V: TRBV5-1
size: .
D: .
J: TRBJ1-3
DNA: TGCGCCAGCAGCTTTGGTCCAGGGGCCTCTGGAAACACCATATATTTT
CDR3: CASSFGPGASGNTIYF

V: TRBV2
size: .
D: .
J: TRBJ1-4
DNA: TGTGCCAGCAGTGAAGGTCGTAATGAAAAACTGTTTTTT
CDR3: CASSEGRNEKLFF

V: TRBV6-5
size: .
D: .
J: TRBJ1-2
DNA: TGTGCCAGCAGTCGAACAGGGTTCTCCTATGGCTACACCTTC
CDR3: CASSRTGFSYGYTF

V: TRBV6-5
size: .
D: .
J: TRBJ2-2
DNA: TGTGCCAGTTTTGGGGGGATCGGCGGGGAGCTGTTTTTT
CDR3: CASFGGIGGELFF

V: TRBV5-4
size: .
D: .
J: TRBJ2-5
DNA: TGTGCCAGCAGCTTGAACGGGGTCGAGACCCAGTACTTC
CDR3: CASSLNGVETQYF

V: TRBV5-1
size: .
D: .
J: TRBJ1-4
DNA: TGCGCCAGCAGCTACGACAGATCAACTAATGAAAAACTGTTTTTT
CDR3: CASSYDRSTNEKLFF

V: TRBV5-6
size: .
D: .
J: TRBJ2-7
DNA: TGTGCCAGCAGCATCGGGTCCTACGAGCAGTACTTC
CDR3: CASSIGSYEQYF

V: TRBV5-8
size: .
D: .
J: TRBJ2-6
DNA: TGTGCCAGCAGCACACTAGGAGGGACGGACCTCTCTGGGGCCAACGTCCTGACTTTC
CDR3: CASSTLGGTDLSGANVLTF

V: TRBV6-5
size: few
D: TRBD2
J: TRBJ2-3
DNA: TGTGCCAGCAGTACTAGCGGGGGGGTACCAGATACGCAGTATTTT
CDR3: CASSTSGGVPDTQYF

V: TRBV11-3
size: few
D: TRBD2
J: TRBJ2-5
DNA: TGTGCCAGCAGCTCCGGGGGGGAGACCCAGTACTTC
CDR3: CASSSGGETQYF

V: TRBV7-9
size: few
D: .
J: TRBJ2-5
DNA: TGTGCCAGCAGCAACGGACTAACCCAAGAGACCCAGTACTTC
CDR3: CASSNGLTQETQYF

V: TRBV2
size: .
D: TRBD2
J: TRBJ2-1
DNA: TGTGCCAGCAGTGAAGGGCTAGCGGGAGACAATGAGCAGTTCTTC
CDR3: CASSEGLAGDNEQFF

V: TRBV14
size: .
D: TRBD1
J: TRBJ1-2
DNA: TGTGCCAGCAGCGGGAAGGGGACAGGCGGTGGCTACACCTTC
CDR3: CASSGKGTGGGYTF

V: TRBV5-4
size: .
D: .
J: TRBJ2-5
DNA: TGTGCCAGCGGGCGTTTTGGAGAGACCCAGTACTTC
CDR3: CASGRFGETQYF

V: TRBV5-1
size: .
D: .
J: TRBJ1-1
DNA: TGCGCCAGCAGCTCCGGAGCGGTCCAGAACACTGAAGCTTTCTTT
CDR3: CASSSGAVQNTEAFF

V: TRBV19
size: few
D: TRBD1
J: TRBJ1-3
DNA: TGTGCCAGTAGTATTACAGGGGACTCTGGAAACACCATATATTTT
CDR3: CASSITGDSGNTIYF

V: TRBV9
size: few
D: .
J: TRBJ2-3
DNA: TGTGCCAGCAGCTCCCGAGGGTCATGGAACACAGATACGCAGTATTTT
CDR3: CASSSRGSWNTDTQYF

V: TRBV6-6
size: few
D: .
J: TRBJ1-1
DNA: TGTGCCAGCAGTTTCGACATCGCTTACACTGAAGCTTTCTTT
CDR3: CASSFDIAYTEAFF

V: TRBV13
size: .
D: .
J: TRBJ2-1
DNA: TGTGCCAGCAGCTCGCCTTTCGGTGAGCAGTTCTTC
CDR3: CASSSPFGEQFF

V: TRBV7-2
size: .
D: .
J: TRBJ1-1
DNA: TGTGCCAGCAGCCCGAACGGGGGGGGGTTTCGCACTGAAGCTTTCTTT
CDR3: CASSPNGGGFRTEAFF

V: TRBV4-1
size: few
D: .
J: TRBJ2-7
DNA: TGTGCCAGCAGCCATTCATTAGACAGGACCGAGCAGTACTTC
CDR3: CASSHSLDRTEQYF

V: TRBV2
size: .
D: TRBD2
J: TRBJ2-5
DNA: TGTGCCAGCAGTGAAATTAGCGGGGGGGGAGAGACCCAGTACTTC
CDR3: CASSEISGGGETQYF

V: TRBV2
size: .
D: .
J: TRBJ1-6
DNA: TGTGCCAGCGCCCAGGGTTGGGGTTCACCCCTCCACTTT
CDR3: CASAQGWGSPLHF

V: TRBV4-2
size: .
D: .
J: TRBJ1-4
DNA: TGTGCCAGCAGCCAAGATTCCCTCATGGGGGGTAGGAATGAAAAACTGTTTTTT
CDR3: CASSQDSLMGGRNEKLFF

V: TRBV11-3
size: .
D: TRBD2
J: TRBJ2-5
DNA: TGTGCCAGCAGCCGCGGGGGGGCAGTAGAGACCCAGTACTTC
CDR3: CASSRGGAVETQYF

V: TRBV27
size: .
D: .
J: TRBJ1-1
DNA: TGTGCCAGCAGTCCCGGGACGGGGGACACTGAAGCTTTCTTT
CDR3: CASSPGTGDTEAFF

V: TRBV18
size: once
D: TRBD1
J: TRBJ1-1
DNA: TGTGCCAGCTCACCAGGACAGGGGGCGCTTGCTGAAGCTTTCTTT
CDR3: CASSPGQGALAEAFF

V: TRBV15
size: .
D: TRBD1
J: TRBJ2-7
DNA: TGTGCCACCAGCGCCCCGGGACAGGGGATCAACGAGCAGTACTTC
CDR3: CATSAPGQGINEQYF

V: TRBV14
size: .
D: TRBD1
J: TRBJ2-7
DNA: TGTGCCAGCAGCCAAGCGTACGACAGGGGCGCAGAGCAGTACTTC
CDR3: CASSQAYDRGAEQYF

V: TRBV4-1
size: few
D: .
J: TRBJ2-4
DNA: TGCGCCAGCAGCCCCCTTGGAGTCGTACTAGCCAAAAACATTCAGTACTTC
CDR3: CASSPLGVVLAKNIQYF

V: TRBV7-9
size: .
D: .
J: TRBJ1-1
DNA: TGTGCCAGCAGGTTGGCGGTCGGGAATCAGGCTTTCTTT
CDR3: CASRLAVGNQAFF

V: TRBV30
size: many
D: .
J: TRBJ1-4
DNA: TGTGCCTGGAGCGTAGGGGCGGTAGGGGAAAAACTGTTTTTT
CDR3: CAWSVGAVGEKLFF

V: TRBV5-1
size: .
D: TRBD2
J: TRBJ2-5
DNA: TGCGCCAGCAGCTCAAGCGGGGCAGAGACCCAGTACTTC
CDR3: CASSSSGAETQYF

V: TRBV5-1
size: .
D: .
J: TRBJ2-7
DNA: TGCGCCAGCAGCTTGGGGGGCTCCGAGCAGTACTTC
CDR3: CASSLGGSEQYF

V: TRBV11-1
size: few
D: TRBD2
J: TRBJ2-5
DNA: TGTGCCAGCAGCTCAGGTTCGGAAAGCGGGGGGCGAGGGGAGACCCAGTACTTC
CDR3: CASSSGSESGGRGETQYF

V: TRBV4-1
size: .
D: TRBD1
J: TRBJ1-1
DNA: TGCGCCAGCAGCCAAGATTTCCTCCCAGGGGGGAACACTGAAGCTTTCTTT
CDR3: CASSQDFLPGGNTEAFF

V: TRBV4-2
size: .
D: TRBD1
J: TRBJ1-1
DNA: TGTGCCAGCAGCTCCACAGGGGGCAGGGCTGAAGCTTTCTTT
CDR3: CASSSTGGRAEAFF

V: TRBV9
size: .
D: .
J: TRBJ1-2
DNA: TGTGCCAGCAGCGTAGATGGGTCAGATGTAGCCGGTAGAGGCTACACCTTC
CDR3: CASSVDGSDVAGRGYTF

V: TRBV2
size: .
D: .
J: TRBJ2-5
DNA: TGTGCCAGCATTTACGCAGTTGGCGAGACCCAGTACTTC
CDR3: CASIYAVGETQYF